The subject of this entry is one T cell receptor beta chain. Its antigen target is currently unknown. No much larger clone exists at a distance of one base, and base qualities are not known. The library was built by means of RT-PCR. TCRdb lists the instrument as Illumina HiSeq 2500. TCRdb reran the public reads through fastp at Q25 and MiXCR, keeping productive beta chains. Rows with one shared CDR3 protein collapse into an entry with the most common genes and DNA. In this sample the table shows under 550,000 distinct CDR3 sequences, 6.5% to 8% of which occur a single time. Jointly, the top ten make up less than 15% of the sample. These data are taken from a study of response to subunit inactivated influenza vaccine (dated 2018 in TCRdb). Turning to the overall study: To follow how T cells responded to a trivalent subunit inactivated influenza vaccine, the researchers relied on deep quantitative profiling of the T cell receptor repertoire. General conclusions and limits of the study: The authors suggested that each seasonal influenza vaccination may recruit only a limited number of new T cells.

Measured from the cysteine to the phenylalanine, the CDR3 is 15 residues long. The retained sequence is limited to the CDR3, 45 bases, with the frame set at the first base. V and J are trimmed by 6 bases and 6 bases, and the gene matches miss 11 bases of the junction. CDR1 and CDR2 (SGHRS, YFSETQ) derive from the germline V gene. The origin of this receptor is a man aged 45 to 70 who received an inactivated influenza vaccine. Donor details come from another sample of the same person, matched by shared clones. The receptor chain draws on TRBV5-1 and TRBJ1-4; 7 bases in the middle match TRBD1. The sample here was PBMCs from blood, taken 23 to 25 months after vaccination. DNA sequence: TGCGCCAGCAAGGTGGTCGGGACAGAGTATGAAAAACTGTTTTTT. This encodes CASKVVGTEYEKLFF.